These 7 T cell receptor beta chains originate from one sample sequenced in a study of cytomegalovirus exposure and HLA in healthy donors. Libraries were prepared by immunoSEQ multiplex PCR; TCRdb keeps only in-frame clonotypes and omits some of them. The sample holds about 160,000 clones; about four fifths are singletons and the top ten take about 10%. Source material: PBMCs. These TCRs come from a man aged 30 to 39 in good health and CMV-seropositive.

The chain links TRBV11-2 to TRBJ1-1; 8 bases match TRBD1. The CDR3 is 17 amino acids. V shed 1 base, J shed 5 bases, and the junction held 12 bases outside the gene matches. Germline values: CDR1 SGHAT, CDR2 FQNNGV. CDR3 sequence (DNA): TGTGCCAGCAGCTTAGGATTCGCGACAGGGGTTAGGACTGAAGCTTTCTTT. Protein: CASSLGFATGVRTEAFF.

The chain uses TRBV18 and TRBJ2-1; 8 bases line up with TRBD2. Trimming cost V 4 bases and J 8 bases; bases outside gene matches: 13. The germline gives CDR1 KGHSH, CDR2 LQKENI. The CDR3 sequence is 16 residues long. For the CDR3, the DNA is TGTGCCAGCTCACGTCGGGAGGGCAGCGGGAGCCATGAGCAGTTCTTC. It specifies CASSRREGSGSHEQFF. The full variable domain, completed using reference TRBV18 and TRBJ2-1, is NAGVMQNPRHLVRRRGQEARLRCSPMKGHSHVYWYRQLPEEGLKFMVYLQKENIIDESGMPKERFSAEFPKEGPSILRIQQVVRGDSAAYFCASSRREGSGSHEQFFGPGTRLTVL.

J is TRBJ2-2 and V is TRBV2; 14 bases match TRBD2. The trim removed 6 bases at V and 5 bases at J, leaving 5 bases unmatched. The V gene's germline CDR1 is SNHLY and CDR2 FYNNEI. The CDR3 extends over 16 amino acids. CDR3 DNA: TGTGCCAGCAGGTCGGGACTAGCGGGGGTGACCGGGGAGCTGTTTTTT. The encoded protein is CASRSGLAGVTGELFF.

The chain has TRBV27 and TRBJ1-5; D remains unclear. Trimming left V 3 bases short and J 0 bases short, with 6 bases between. This CDR3 comprises 14 residues. The germline CDR1 and CDR2 sequences are MNHEY and SMNVEV (reference sequence). The CDR3, as DNA: TGTGCCAGCAGTTTTAAAAATAGCAATCAGCCCCAGCATTTT. It is translated as CASSFKNSNQPQHF.

V is TRBV5-4 and J is TRBJ2-7; the D gene is possibly TRBD2 (5 bases). Germline loops: CDR1 SGHNT, CDR2 YYREEE (reference sequence). This CDR3 is 15 amino acids long. Deletions cut 1 base from V and 7 bases from J, with 18 bases between. The CDR3 reads CASSLSQLAGREQYF. CDR3 nucleotide sequence: TGTGCCAGCAGCTTGTCCCAACTGGCGGGCCGGGAGCAGTACTTC. The whole variable domain, filled in from reference TRBV5-4 and TRBJ2-7, reads ETGVTQSPTHLIKTRGQQVTLRCSSQSGHNTVSWYQQALGQGPQFIFQYYREEENGRGNFPPRFSGLQFPNYSSELNVNALELDDSALYLCASSLSQLAGREQYFGPGTRLTVT.

The chain recombines TRBV28 with TRBJ2-7; 9 bases are shared with TRBD1. This CDR3 is 14 amino acids long. The V gene end was trimmed by 7 bases and the J gene end by 5 bases; junction bases not matched to a gene: 9. The germline V gene has CDR1 MDHEN and CDR2 SYDVKM. The CDR3 loop is CASTRGQGFDEQYF. The CDR3 DNA is TGTGCCAGCACCCGAGGACAGGGGTTCGACGAGCAGTACTTC.

The rearrangement uses TRBV6-1 and TRBJ2-7; 11 positions agree with TRBD2. Germline CDR1 is MNHNS and CDR2 is SASEGT. With V trimmed by 7 bases and J by 5 bases, 10 bases remained unmatched. The CDR3 loop spans 15 amino acids. In DNA form, the CDR3 reads TGTGCCAGCACCCTTACTAGCGGGAGTGGCAACGAGCAGTACTTC. This codes for CASTLTSGSGNEQYF.